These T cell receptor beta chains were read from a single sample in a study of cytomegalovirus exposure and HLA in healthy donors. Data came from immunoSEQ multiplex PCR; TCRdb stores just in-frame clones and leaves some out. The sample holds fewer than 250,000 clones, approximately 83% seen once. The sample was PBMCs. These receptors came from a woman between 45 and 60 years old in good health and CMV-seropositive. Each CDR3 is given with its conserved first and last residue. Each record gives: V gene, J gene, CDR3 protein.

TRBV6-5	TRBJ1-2	CASRQGSKGYTF
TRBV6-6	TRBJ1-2	CASSYVGASDGYTF
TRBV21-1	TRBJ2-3	CASSSNIREGRDTQYF
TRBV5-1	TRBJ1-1	CASSYLQGAWTEAFF
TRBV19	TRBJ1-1	CASSVYGTEAFF
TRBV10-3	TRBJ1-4	CAISRSNSNEKLFF
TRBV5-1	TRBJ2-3	CASSRDYTTDTQYF
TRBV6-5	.	CASSSSGVSYEQYF
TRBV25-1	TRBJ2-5	CATKERETQYF
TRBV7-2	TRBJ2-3	CASSQRRGLGTDTQYF
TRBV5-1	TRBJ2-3	CATSGGNTDTQYF
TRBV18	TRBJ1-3	CASSPGQGRGNTIYF
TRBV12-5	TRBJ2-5	CASGSGGKETQYF
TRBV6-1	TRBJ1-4	CASSDRQVEQKLFF
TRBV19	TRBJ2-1	CASSIESLSYNEQFF
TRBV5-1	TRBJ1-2	CASSLTGVYGYTF
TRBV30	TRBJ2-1	CAWRSAGRRYNEQFF
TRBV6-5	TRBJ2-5	CASSVMRAGTQYF
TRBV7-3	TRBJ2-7	CASSLLPGLAGSSREQYF
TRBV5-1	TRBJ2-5	CASSLGLAGQYQETQYF
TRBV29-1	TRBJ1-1	CSVTRDRGEAFF
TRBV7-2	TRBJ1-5	CASSLKGDSNQPQHF